This paragraph reports one T cell receptor (beta chain). Within the sample, other DNA sequences also encode this same CDR3. Original handling: Quantification of nucleated cells was approximated via reference gene primer amplification. The repertoire was sequenced with immunoSEQ multiplex PCR; TCRdb's copy has only in-frame clones and lacks some. That table gives V, J and clone size, and the DNA gave D and trimming. This table has roughly 500,000 clones, roughly 89% appearing once. The sample is drawn from a study of blood T cell repertoires in COVID-19. Study overall: Researchers got acute and convalescent COVID-19 samples from the United States, Italy and Spain. T cells, B-cell-depleted T cells, or PBMCs provided the cDNA or gDNA that served as material.

Those enrolled in Seattle joined during active infection and were followed longitudinally afterward. The CDR3 spans 13 residues. V shed 4 bases, J shed 3 bases, and the junction held 1 base outside the gene matches. Germline loops: CDR1 SNHLY, CDR2 FYNNEI. The sample taken for sequencing was peripheral blood. The clonotype comes from a man in his late teens or twenties with COVID-19, enrolled during active disease. The chain recombines TRBV2 with TRBJ2-7; 9 bases line up with TRBD1. The CDR3 sequence is CASSGQGDYEQYF. The CDR3, as DNA: TGTGCCAGCAGTGGACAGGGGGACTACGAGCAGTACTTC.